This T cell receptor beta chain was retrieved from a study of T cell responses to AZD1222 COVID-19 vaccine. Study-wide findings and caveats: Donors in the cohort were predominantly white British and more often female, and clonal diversity was possibly underestimated.

The method was immunoSEQ multiplex PCR; TCRdb's version includes in-frame clones alone and lacks a portion of them. The table includes 79,000 or so clones, about 74% detected once. As for this clone: Its antigen is unidentified.

This clonotype originated in an adult who received the MenACWY meningococcal vaccine as a control. The sample here was peripheral blood, taken 28 days after the second dose of the MenACWY control vaccine.

The CDR3 here is CASTPNSVTHGYTF. The CDR3 region has the DNA TGTGCCAGCACGCCCAATTCTGTAACCCATGGCTACACCTTC. The gene calls are TRBV6-5 and TRBJ1-2; D is ambiguous. The germline CDR1 and CDR2 sequences are MNHEY and SVGAGI. Trimming pared 7 bases from V and 6 bases from J, leaving 18 bases between. The CDR3 runs to 14 residues.